The rows below give T cell receptor beta chains drawn from one sample of a study of monozygotic twins with cystic fibrosis. TCRdb keeps only in-frame clones here, not all; method: immunoSEQ multiplex PCR. This table holds about 10,000 clones, roughly 96% found once. The sample taken for sequencing was blood. These receptors came from a boy aged 5-17 years with cystic fibrosis. The CDR3 runs from the conserved cysteine through the conserved F or W. Fields, in order: V gene, D gene, clone size, J gene, CDR3 protein, CDR3 DNA. D genes are given only for firm matches. A clone size is listed for some rows: how often the clone was seen (once, few, many), or a class if it is expanded.

TRBV10-3	NA	NA	TRBJ1-5	CAISESGGRWGNQPQHF	TGTGCCATCAGTGAGTCGGGGGGGCGTTGGGGCAATCAGCCCCAGCATTTT
TRBV29-1	NA	NA	TRBJ1-2	CSVAPGTMNYGYTF	TGCAGCGTCGCACCCGGGACAATGAACTATGGCTACACCTTC
TRBV5-4	TRBD2	NA	TRBJ2-5	CASSFGGGRQETQYF	TGTGCCAGCAGCTTCGGGGGGGGACGGCAAGAGACCCAGTACTTC
TRBV5-1	NA	NA	TRBJ2-2	CASRRVGGDGTGELFF	TGCGCCAGCAGGCGCGTGGGGGGCGATGGCACCGGGGAGCTGTTTTTT
TRBV30	TRBD1	once	TRBJ1-5	CAWSVRDRGNQPQHF	TGTGCCTGGAGTGTACGGGACAGAGGCAATCAGCCCCAGCATTTT
TRBV21-1	NA	NA	TRBJ1-2	CASSKAQDRAGGYTF	TGTGCCAGCAGCAAAGCCCAGGACAGAGCAGGTGGCTACACCTTC
TRBV18	TRBD1	NA	TRBJ1-5	CASSLSGTGSTGQPQHF	TGTGCCAGCTCACTTTCCGGGACAGGTTCCACTGGGCAGCCCCAGCATTTT
TRBV10-3	TRBD2	NA	TRBJ2-3	CASERGTDTQYF	TGTGCCTCGGAGCGGGGAACAGATACGCAGTATTTT
TRBV21-1	NA	once	TRBJ2-1	CASIQGKTGVSYNEQFF	TGTGCCAGCATCCAAGGAAAGACCGGGGTCTCCTACAATGAGCAGTTCTTC
TRBV7-9	NA	NA	TRBJ2-2	CASRGNTGELFF	TGTGCCTCAAGGGGGAACACCGGGGAGCTGTTTTTT
TRBV29-1	TRBD1	NA	TRBJ1-1	CSVGHRGTEAFF	TGCAGCGTCGGGCACAGGGGCACTGAAGCTTTCTTT
TRBV4-1	NA	NA	TRBJ1-4	CASSQVKSRGAKEKLFF	TGCGCCAGCAGCCAAGTCAAAAGTCGGGGGGCTAAGGAAAAACTGTTTTTT
TRBV4-2	NA	NA	TRBJ1-3	CASSQEPGLGNTIYF	TGTGCCAGCAGCCAAGAGCCGGGGCTCGGAAACACCATATATTTT
TRBV28	TRBD1	NA	TRBJ1-1	CASSSRTGGKTEAFF	TGTGCCAGCAGCAGTCGGACAGGGGGCAAGACTGAAGCTTTCTTT
TRBV7-9	TRBD2	NA	TRBJ2-3	CASSFGGGTDTQYF	TGTGCCAGCAGCTTTGGCGGGGGGACAGATACGCAGTATTTT
TRBV7-2	NA	NA	TRBJ2-3	CASSLSGDTQYF	TGTGCCAGCAGCTTAAGTGGAGATACGCAGTATTTT
TRBV18	NA	NA	TRBJ1-1	CASSPSQNTEAFF	TGTGCCAGCTCACCGTCCCAGAACACTGAAGCTTTCTTT
TRBV7-9	NA	NA	TRBJ2-3	CASSLGADTQYF	TGTGCCAGCAGCTTAGGGGCAGATACGCAGTATTTT
TRBV6-4	NA	NA	TRBJ1-1	CASSDGGRGEAFF	TGTGCCAGCAGTGACGGAGGAAGGGGTGAAGCTTTCTTT
TRBV27	TRBD1	NA	TRBJ1-6	CASSSPGQAIYNSPLHF	TGTGCCAGCAGTTCTCCCGGACAGGCGATCTATAATTCACCCCTCCACTTT
TRBV5-1	NA	NA	TRBJ2-7	CASSSRGQPYEQYF	TGCGCCAGCAGCTCCCGGGGACAACCCTACGAGCAGTACTTC
TRBV11-1	NA	NA	TRBJ1-4	CASSRTANNEKLFF	TGTGCCAGCAGCCGGACAGCAAATAATGAAAAACTGTTTTTT
TRBV9	TRBD1	NA	TRBJ1-4	CASSPWDRDYEKLFF	TGTGCCAGCAGCCCGTGGGACAGAGATTATGAAAAACTGTTTTTT
TRBV30	NA	NA	TRBJ1-6	CAWRGGVRNSPLHF	TGTGCCTGGAGGGGGGGCGTTAGGAATTCACCCCTCCACTTT
TRBV7-8	NA	NA	TRBJ2-1	CASSLDYSVVYNEQFF	TGTGCCAGCAGCTTAGACTACAGCGTGGTTTACAATGAGCAGTTCTTC
TRBV27	NA	NA	TRBJ1-3	CASKRTYDPSSGNTIYF	TGTGCCAGCAAACGAACCTATGACCCGAGCTCTGGAAACACCATATATTTT
TRBV6-6	TRBD2	NA	TRBJ2-1	CASRPSGRGYNEQFF	TGTGCCAGCAGACCTAGCGGGAGGGGATACAATGAGCAGTTCTTC
TRBV4-3	NA	NA	TRBJ2-4	CASSPTPAVPKNIQYF	TGCGCCAGCAGCCCCACCCCGGCGGTCCCCAAAAACATTCAGTACTTC
TRBV27	NA	NA	TRBJ1-2	CASSFSAAYGYTF	TGTGCCAGCAGTTTTTCGGCAGCTTATGGCTACACCTTC
TRBV11-2	NA	NA	TRBJ2-7	CASSPKVVQYF	TGTGCCAGCAGCCCCAAGGTAGTGCAGTACTTC
TRBV18	TRBD2	NA	TRBJ2-3	CASSSRPGLAGSDTQYF	TGTGCCAGCTCATCACGTCCGGGACTAGCGGGGTCAGATACGCAGTATTTT
TRBV29-1	NA	few	TRBJ1-3	CSVGGKRNTIYF	TGCAGCGTTGGAGGGAAAAGGAACACCATATATTTT
TRBV9	TRBD1	once	TRBJ2-7	CASSETGTGSSEQYF	TGTGCCAGCAGCGAGACCGGGACAGGGTCCTCCGAGCAGTACTTC
TRBV9	TRBD2	NA	TRBJ2-4	CASSVGVGGEGIQYF	TGTGCCAGCAGCGTAGGGGTGGGAGGGGAAGGCATTCAGTACTTC
TRBV30	NA	NA	TRBJ1-6	CAWSVRGLQGSPLHF	TGTGCCTGGAGTGTACGAGGGCTGCAGGGTTCACCCCTCCACTTT
TRBV28	TRBD2	NA	TRBJ2-1	CASSFPSFQPGGPRNEQFF	TGTGCCAGCAGTTTTCCCTCCTTTCAACCGGGAGGGCCGAGGAATGAGCAGTTCTTC
TRBV21-1	NA	NA	TRBJ2-6	CASSLPGRNSGANVLTF	TGTGCCAGCAGCCTCCCAGGACGGAATTCTGGGGCCAACGTCCTGACTTTC
TRBV9	NA	NA	TRBJ2-1	CASSAASGYNEQFF	TGTGCCAGCAGCGCTGCGAGCGGCTACAATGAGCAGTTCTTC
TRBV7-9	NA	NA	TRBJ2-1	CASSLVRASYNEQFF	TGTGCCAGCAGCTTAGTAAGGGCTTCCTACAATGAGCAGTTCTTC
TRBV27	NA	NA	TRBJ1-5	CASSLSGDQPQHF	TGTGCCAGCAGTTTAAGCGGGGATCAGCCCCAGCATTTT
TRBV18	NA	NA	TRBJ2-1	CASSPLGGTPHEQFF	TGTGCCAGCTCACCGCTCGGCGGTACCCCCCATGAGCAGTTCTTC
TRBV5-4	NA	NA	TRBJ1-2	CASSTIKDGYTF	TGTGCCAGCAGCACAATAAAGGATGGCTACACCTTC
TRBV18	NA	NA	TRBJ1-2	CASSDTAPDGYTF	TGTGCCAGCTCGGACACAGCACCCGATGGCTACACCTTC
TRBV6-6	TRBD1	NA	TRBJ2-7	CASSSGQINYEQYF	TGTGCCAGCAGTTCGGGACAGATAAACTACGAGCAGTACTTC
TRBV5-1	NA	NA	TRBJ1-2	CASSYYRAGDGYTF	TGCGCCAGCAGCTATTACAGGGCCGGAGATGGCTACACCTTC
TRBV9	NA	NA	TRBJ1-1	CASSVGGGKDTEAFF	TGTGCCAGCAGCGTAGGTGGGGGGAAGGACACTGAAGCTTTCTTT